The T cell receptor (beta chain) described here comes from a study of neurological immune-mediated disorders (dated by TCRdb to between 2018 and 2021). The study in broad terms: Among the 34 multiple sclerosis patients, relapsing-remitting MS was present in roughly 30 and secondary progressive MS was present in 3. The study compared peripheral blood TCR-beta repertoires of HTLV-I-associated myelopathy (HAM/TSP) patients, multiple sclerosis patients and healthy controls using UMI-based sequencing. The roughly 110 TCR-beta libraries included longitudinal samples, technical triplicates and paired sorted CD4+ and CD8+ T-cell subsets alongside PBMC samples. The cohort was made up of approximately 65 subjects, consisting of some 15 HAM/TSP patients, some 35 multiple sclerosis patients and about 20 healthy controls.

The germline V gene (reference sequence) provides CDR1 DFQATT and CDR2 SNEGSKA. V gives up 6 bases and J gives up 8 bases, and the segment between their germline ends measures 22 bases. The CDR3 goes from the cysteine to the phenylalanine over 15 residues. This entry keeps only the CDR3 DNA: 45 bases, framed from base 1. cDNA synthesis used template-switch 5'RACE with a primer carrying a 10-nucleotide random unique molecular identifier tagging each TCR transcript. Every sequencing run covered 15-18 subjects and yielded more than 180 million TCR-beta sequences. The RNeasy kit was used for extraction of total RNA. The KAPA Real-time Library Amplification kit was used to amplify TCR-beta VDJ regions with primers for the TCR constant region and the 5'RACE anchor. A first PCR added sample indexes and Illumina adaptors, and a second PCR then raised library yield. After Ampure bead purification, the TCR product of roughly 650 bp was size-selected on a 2% E-gel SizeSelection system. Before pooling, library quality was checked on a Bioanalyzer, concentration was measured with Qubit, and libraries were quantified with the Kapa Library Quantification kit. Libraries were sequenced paired-end 2 x 150 bp on an Illumina HiSeq 2500. To increase sequence diversity, roughly 24-31% phiX was spiked into each library pool. On the authors' methods: Quality-filtered reads were processed with the UMI-based MiGEC pipeline, which removed over 75% of raw TCR sequences during error correction. VDJ genes were aligned to IMGT germline references, and clonotypes were defined by unique CDR3 amino acid sequence plus V-J genes. Clonal expansion, Shannon diversity, and CDR3 relatedness (CalcPairwiseDistances, ClusterSamples) were evaluated with VDJtools, and phylogenetic trees were built with CLCbio workbench. Using coefficient-of-variation modelling across technical triplicates, the study counted a clone as expanded if it had at least 8 unique UMIs. TCRdb's own reprocessing of the public reads used fastp at Q25 and MiXCR and kept productive beta chains. Rows are unified per CDR3 protein, each entry keeping the most common DNA and genes. The V and J calls were determined by TCRdb, not by the authors. For this sample the table gives roughly 90,000 distinct CDR3 sequences, of which roughly 3.5% were detected only once. Less than 3% of the sample belongs to the ten largest clones.

For unsorted PBMC libraries, 2 million PBMCs were used after storage in RNAlater at -80 degrees C until RNA extraction. Multiple sclerosis patients were enrolled in a US clinical protocol under which disease progression was evaluated by magnetic resonance imaging. Peripheral blood was subjected to Ficoll-Hypaque density gradient centrifugation to isolate PBMCs, which were then cryopreserved in liquid nitrogen. This clonotype was recorded at least ten times. Its binding antigen is unknown. Base qualities were left out, and no much larger clone turns up one base away. What the work shows at the level of the full study, not this receptor alone: No identical CDR3 amino acid sequences were shared among expanded clones across subjects, suggesting private TCR-beta repertoires in all groups. Phylogenetic analysis grouped repertoires from 18 of 34 MS patients into a cluster of related CDR3 sequences, suggesting a possible repertoire-level signature. TCR clonal expansion was highest in HAM/TSP patients and lowest in MS patients, with MS patients falling below even healthy controls. No clinical or MRI features were associated with the MS cluster, and the authors said that larger cohorts are needed.

The rearrangement joined TRBV20-1 to TRBJ1-4; the D segment cannot be called with confidence. Specimen: PBMCs. The TCR was taken from a woman between 45 and 60 years old with multiple sclerosis. The CDR3 has the sequence CSASKWEFQMEKLFF. The bases read TGCAGTGCCTCAAAATGGGAGTTCCAGATGGAAAAACTGTTTTTT.